In this sample, the clone carrying this TCR beta chain turned up a few times. The germline V gene encodes CDR1 GTSNPN and CDR2 SVGIG (reference sequence). V was clipped by 4 bases and J by 5 bases; unmatched bases: 6. CDR3 length: 15 residues. Expressed TCRB transcripts were sequenced because the isolated RNA had all been reverse transcribed beforehand. Using immunoSEQ multiplex PCR, the repertoire was profiled, and TCRdb retains in-frame clones only, with some absent. The data show around 300,000 clones, approximately 9.9% seen once. This entry belongs to a study of beta chain features in type 1 diabetes. The authors sorted CD4+ naive, central memory, regulatory and stem cell-like memory cells via CD45RO/CCR7/CD25/CD127/CD95/CD27.

The sequenced material came from naive CD4+ T cells from blood. The rearrangement uses TRBV30 and TRBJ2-2; 11 bases agree with TRBD2. This receptor was identified in a woman between 25 and 40 years old in good health. The CDR3 loop is CAWKGTSGRTGELFF. CDR3 sequence (DNA): TGTGCCTGGAAAGGGACTAGCGGCCGAACCGGGGAGCTGTTTTTT.